This is a list of T cell receptor beta chains from one sample in a study of blood T cells in healthy people across ages. TCRdb itself ran the 5' RACE reads through MiXCR, one entry per CDR3 protein. The sample has more than 450,000 distinct CDR3 sequences, about 27% seen once; the top ten hold approximately 3.5%. A further study also used this sample, focusing on T cells of mothers and their children.

The specimen sequenced was blood. Receptors originate from a boy aged 2-15 years in good health. Each CDR3 is given with its conserved first and last residue. Fields, in order: clone size, V gene, D gene, J gene, CDR3 DNA, CDR3 protein. D genes are given only for firm matches. The size entry is marked missing in some rows and otherwise reads once, few, many or a size class.

clone_size: .; v_call: TRBV9; d_call: TRBD2; j_call: TRBJ2-5; cdr3_nt: TGTGCCAGCAGCGTACTAGCGGTCCAAGAGACCCAGTACTTC; cdr3_aa: CASSVLAVQETQYF
clone_size: .; v_call: TRBV29-1; d_call: .; j_call: TRBJ2-5; cdr3_nt: TGCAGCGTCGAGGGCGTTACCGGCCGATTTGGTGGGAAAGAGACCCAGTACTTC; cdr3_aa: CSVEGVTGRFGGKETQYF
clone_size: .; v_call: TRBV2; d_call: TRBD2; j_call: TRBJ2-1; cdr3_nt: TGTGCCAGCAGGCAGCTACTAGCGGGAGGGCCGAATGAGCAGTTCTTC; cdr3_aa: CASRQLLAGGPNEQFF
clone_size: .; v_call: TRBV9; d_call: .; j_call: TRBJ2-1; cdr3_nt: TGTGCCAGCAGCGTAGTTCACAATGAGCAGTTCTTC; cdr3_aa: CASSVVHNEQFF
clone_size: few; v_call: TRBV9; d_call: .; j_call: TRBJ2-2; cdr3_nt: TGTGCCAGCAGCCCCCGGACGGGAAACACCGGGGAGCTGTTTTTT; cdr3_aa: CASSPRTGNTGELFF
clone_size: .; v_call: TRBV2; d_call: .; j_call: TRBJ2-3; cdr3_nt: TGTGCCAGCAGTGATGGGTCCGACACAGATACGCAGTATTTT; cdr3_aa: CASSDGSDTDTQYF
clone_size: .; v_call: TRBV12-3/TRBV12-4; d_call: .; j_call: TRBJ2-5; cdr3_nt: TGTGCCAGCAGAGCTTCCCTAGGAGAACAAGAGACCCAGTACTTC; cdr3_aa: CASRASLGEQETQYF
clone_size: many; v_call: TRBV20-1; d_call: TRBD1; j_call: TRBJ1-4; cdr3_nt: TGCAGTGCTAGAGTAACAGGACAGGTCGACGAAAAACTGTTTTTT; cdr3_aa: CSARVTGQVDEKLFF
clone_size: few; v_call: TRBV30; d_call: .; j_call: TRBJ2-5; cdr3_nt: TGTGCCTGGGCTAGTGCTAGTCTTTTCGAGACCCAGTACTTC; cdr3_aa: CAWASASLFETQYF
clone_size: .; v_call: TRBV24-1; d_call: TRBD2; j_call: TRBJ2-1; cdr3_nt: TGTGCCCCCTTTTTCGGACTAGCGGGATCTAGGGTGGATGAGCAGTTCTTC; cdr3_aa: CAPFFGLAGSRVDEQFF
clone_size: few; v_call: TRBV5-6; d_call: TRBD2; j_call: TRBJ2-7; cdr3_nt: TGTGCCAGCAGCCCGGGGACTAGCGGGAGCGTTCTATACGAGCAGTACTTC; cdr3_aa: CASSPGTSGSVLYEQYF
clone_size: .; v_call: TRBV10-3; d_call: TRBD2; j_call: TRBJ2-1; cdr3_nt: TGTGCCATCAGTGGGGCGGGGGGCTCCTACAATGAGCAGTTCTTC; cdr3_aa: CAISGAGGSYNEQFF
clone_size: once; v_call: TRBV20-1; d_call: .; j_call: TRBJ2-3; cdr3_nt: TGCAGTGCTAGAGATGGCCTTTCAGATACGCAGTATTTT; cdr3_aa: CSARDGLSDTQYF
clone_size: few; v_call: TRBV12-3/TRBV12-4; d_call: TRBD1; j_call: TRBJ1-3; cdr3_nt: TGTGCCAGCAGCTGGACAGGGGAGGGCACCATATATTTT; cdr3_aa: CASSWTGEGTIYF
clone_size: .; v_call: TRBV12-3/TRBV12-4; d_call: TRBD1; j_call: TRBJ1-1; cdr3_nt: TGTGCCAGCAGTTTTAAGCGTTGGGGACAGGTTGATGGAAACACTGAAGCTTTCTTT; cdr3_aa: CASSFKRWGQVDGNTEAFF
clone_size: .; v_call: TRBV27; d_call: .; j_call: TRBJ1-2; cdr3_nt: TGTGCCAGCAGTTTGACGAGAAACTATGGCTACACCTTC; cdr3_aa: CASSLTRNYGYTF
clone_size: .; v_call: TRBV20-1; d_call: .; j_call: TRBJ2-1; cdr3_nt: TGCAGTGCTAGAAAGGGGTTAGCGGCTTACAATGAGCAGTTCTTC; cdr3_aa: CSARKGLAAYNEQFF
clone_size: .; v_call: TRBV27; d_call: .; j_call: TRBJ1-5; cdr3_nt: TGTGCCAGCAGTTTAGGCACCAACCTTGGCAATCAGCCCCAGCATTTT; cdr3_aa: CASSLGTNLGNQPQHF
clone_size: few; v_call: TRBV15; d_call: .; j_call: TRBJ2-7; cdr3_nt: TGTGCCACCAGCAGAGCTAAGCAGAGAACACTACTCTTC; cdr3_aa: CATSRAKQRTLLF
clone_size: .; v_call: TRBV20-1; d_call: TRBD1; j_call: TRBJ2-7; cdr3_nt: TGCAGTGCTAGGAGACCAGGACAGGACGAGCAGTACTTC; cdr3_aa: CSARRPGQDEQYF
clone_size: few; v_call: TRBV6-6; d_call: TRBD1; j_call: TRBJ2-3; cdr3_nt: TGTGCCAGCAGACCCAGGGACAGGGCTAGCACAGATACGCAGTATTTT; cdr3_aa: CASRPRDRASTDTQYF
clone_size: .; v_call: TRBV6-1; d_call: .; j_call: TRBJ2-1; cdr3_nt: TGTGCCAGCAGGGAGGAGGAGCAGTTCTTC; cdr3_aa: CASREEEQFF
clone_size: .; v_call: TRBV30; d_call: .; j_call: TRBJ1-2; cdr3_nt: TGTGCCTGGAGTGAAGATGGGGGGTGGACACCTCAAGGCTATGGCTACCCCTTC; cdr3_aa: CAWSEDGGWTPQGYGYPF
clone_size: few; v_call: TRBV20-1; d_call: TRBD2; j_call: TRBJ2-3; cdr3_nt: TGCAGTGCTAGAAATCGACTAGCGGGGCCCACAGATACGCAGTATTTT; cdr3_aa: CSARNRLAGPTDTQYF
clone_size: once; v_call: TRBV6-6; d_call: .; j_call: TRBJ1-4; cdr3_nt: TGTGCCAGCTCCCCGTTATGGCGGCAACAGACGGAAAAACTGTTTTTT; cdr3_aa: CASSPLWRQQTEKLFF
clone_size: .; v_call: TRBV10-3; d_call: .; j_call: TRBJ1-3; cdr3_nt: TGTGCCATCAGTGAGACCCCCGACACCATATATTTT; cdr3_aa: CAISETPDTIYF
clone_size: .; v_call: TRBV15; d_call: TRBD1; j_call: TRBJ2-5; cdr3_nt: TGTGCCCCCGAGGACAGGGGCTTCCAAGAGACCCAGTACTTC; cdr3_aa: CAPEDRGFQETQYF
clone_size: .; v_call: TRBV12-3/TRBV12-4; d_call: .; j_call: TRBJ2-3; cdr3_nt: TGTGCCAGCAGTTTAGATGACTGCACAGATACGCAGTATTTT; cdr3_aa: CASSLDDCTDTQYF
clone_size: few; v_call: TRBV20-1; d_call: .; j_call: TRBJ1-3; cdr3_nt: TGCAGTGCTAGGGTGGACAGTCGCTCTGGAAACACCATATATTTT; cdr3_aa: CSARVDSRSGNTIYF
clone_size: few; v_call: TRBV7-2; d_call: TRBD2; j_call: TRBJ2-1; cdr3_nt: TGTGCCAGCAGCGCCCCGAAGCGGGGATCCTACAATGAGCAGTTCTTC; cdr3_aa: CASSAPKRGSYNEQFF
clone_size: few; v_call: TRBV7-9; d_call: .; j_call: TRBJ2-7; cdr3_nt: TGTGCCAGCAGCGCCGGGAGCTACATGGAGCAGTACTTC; cdr3_aa: CASSAGSYMEQYF
clone_size: .; v_call: TRBV24-1; d_call: .; j_call: TRBJ2-7; cdr3_nt: TGTGCCACCAGAAGTTTGACGGGCAGCCCGGCTGGCCACGAGCAGTACTTC; cdr3_aa: CATRSLTGSPAGHEQYF
clone_size: few; v_call: TRBV5-1; d_call: TRBD2; j_call: TRBJ2-3; cdr3_nt: TGCGCCAGCAGCTTGGGACTAGCGGGAGACCCGCTCCGCACAGATACGCAGTATTTT; cdr3_aa: CASSLGLAGDPLRTDTQYF
clone_size: .; v_call: TRBV20-1; d_call: .; j_call: TRBJ1-1; cdr3_nt: TGCAGTGCTGAGAGGAACACTGAAGCTTTCTTT; cdr3_aa: CSAERNTEAFF
clone_size: medium-sized; v_call: TRBV7-8; d_call: TRBD1; j_call: TRBJ1-4; cdr3_nt: TGTGCCAGCAGCCCGGGGACAGGGAAGGAAAAACTGTTTTTT; cdr3_aa: CASSPGTGKEKLFF
clone_size: .; v_call: TRBV4-3; d_call: TRBD2; j_call: TRBJ2-1; cdr3_nt: TGCGCCAGCAGCCAAGACCCTATAGCGGGAGGGCCGGGTGAGCAGTTCTTC; cdr3_aa: CASSQDPIAGGPGEQFF
clone_size: few; v_call: TRBV9; d_call: TRBD1; j_call: TRBJ1-6; cdr3_nt: TGTGCCAGCAGCGAGGGGGCGGTTAATTCACCCCTCCACTTT; cdr3_aa: CASSEGAVNSPLHF
clone_size: .; v_call: TRBV7-2; d_call: .; j_call: TRBJ2-3; cdr3_nt: TGTGCCAGCAGCCGACAGGGCGGGATGGCAGATACGCAGTATTTT; cdr3_aa: CASSRQGGMADTQYF
clone_size: .; v_call: TRBV12-3/TRBV12-4; d_call: .; j_call: TRBJ1-2; cdr3_nt: TGTGCCAGCAGTTTAGCAGGAACTTATGGCTACACCTTC; cdr3_aa: CASSLAGTYGYTF
clone_size: few; v_call: TRBV20-1; d_call: .; j_call: TRBJ2-1; cdr3_nt: TGCAGTGCTAGAAAGGGGGATTCCTACTACAATGAGCAGTTCTTC; cdr3_aa: CSARKGDSYYNEQFF
clone_size: many; v_call: TRBV3-1; d_call: .; j_call: TRBJ2-1; cdr3_nt: TGTGCCAGCAGCCTCTACTACAATGAGCAGTTCTTC; cdr3_aa: CASSLYYNEQFF
clone_size: few; v_call: TRBV11-2; d_call: .; j_call: TRBJ2-5; cdr3_nt: TGTGCCAGCAGCATTAGGACCCCGGGAAGGGAGACCCAGTACTTC; cdr3_aa: CASSIRTPGRETQYF
clone_size: few; v_call: TRBV7-2; d_call: TRBD2; j_call: TRBJ2-7; cdr3_nt: TGTGCCAGCAGCCTTGGGACTAGCGGGAGAGGAAACGAGCAGTACTTC; cdr3_aa: CASSLGTSGRGNEQYF
clone_size: few; v_call: TRBV20-1; d_call: .; j_call: TRBJ2-7; cdr3_nt: TGCAGTGCCCTCGGAGGGGCAGGGTCCAACGAGCAGTACTTC; cdr3_aa: CSALGGAGSNEQYF
clone_size: many; v_call: TRBV9; d_call: TRBD1; j_call: TRBJ1-2; cdr3_nt: TGTGCCAGCGGGGACAGCAGCTATGGCTACACCTTC; cdr3_aa: CASGDSSYGYTF